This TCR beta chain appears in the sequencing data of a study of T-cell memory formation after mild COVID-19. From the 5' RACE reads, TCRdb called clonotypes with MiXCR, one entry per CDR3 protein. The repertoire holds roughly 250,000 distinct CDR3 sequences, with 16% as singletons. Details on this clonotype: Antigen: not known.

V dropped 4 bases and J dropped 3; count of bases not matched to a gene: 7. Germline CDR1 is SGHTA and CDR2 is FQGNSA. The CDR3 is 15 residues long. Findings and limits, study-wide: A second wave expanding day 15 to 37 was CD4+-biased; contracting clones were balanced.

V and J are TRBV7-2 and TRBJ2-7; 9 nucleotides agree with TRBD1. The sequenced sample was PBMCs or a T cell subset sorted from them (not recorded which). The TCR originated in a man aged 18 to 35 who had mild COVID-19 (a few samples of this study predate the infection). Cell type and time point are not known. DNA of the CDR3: TGTGCCAGCAGCTCCCGGGACAGGGTGAACTACGAGCAGTACTTC. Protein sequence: CASSSRDRVNYEQYF.